At least ten counts were recorded for the clone carrying this T cell receptor (beta chain). At one end, the junction sequence differs from germline, possibly due to a read error. The sample comes from a study of T cells of healthy individuals. Via MiXCR, TCRdb re-called the 5' RACE reads, giving one row per CDR3 protein. The sample holds 53,000 or so distinct CDR3 sequences, approximately 14% seen once. Germline CDR1 and CDR2: SQVTM and ANQGSEA. The CDR3 loop spans 12 amino acids. The chain recombines TRBV29-1 with TRBJ1-2, with TRBD1 identical over 9 bases. This clonotype was obtained from a human donor in good health. The CDR3 DNA reads TGCAGCGTAGAAGAGACAGGGGGTGGCTACACCTTC. Amino acid sequence: CSVEETGGGYTF.